A selection of T cell receptor beta chains follows, all from one sample in a study of STAT5B mutations in CD4+ large granular lymphocyte leukemia. Sequencing used immunoSEQ multiplex PCR; TCRdb keeps in-frame clones, though not all of them. The sample includes about 45,000 clones, about 86% of them seen just once. Sequences were obtained from CD4+ T cells from blood buffy coats. These receptors were obtained from a human donor in good health. Both conserved end residues are part of each CDR3. D genes are given only for firm matches. Clone size is shown for a subset of rows, as once, few, many or a class of expanded clone.

>14|NA|NA|TRBJ2-7|TRBV9
CASSVGGSLSEQYF
TGTGCCAGCAGCGTAGGGGGGTCCCTCTCCGAGCAGTACTTC
>14|NA|NA|TRBJ2-5|TRBV5-1
CASREQGSQETQYF
TGCGCCAGCAGGGAACAGGGATCCCAAGAGACCCAGTACTTC
>16|NA|TRBD1|TRBJ1-2|TRBV7-2
CASSPSGTGRNYGYTF
TGTGCCAGCAGCCCAAGCGGGACAGGAAGAAACTATGGCTACACCTTC
>15|NA|TRBD2|TRBJ2-1|TRBV5-1
CASSPAGTRGNEQFF
TGCGCCAGCAGCCCAGCCGGGACTAGAGGCAATGAGCAGTTCTTC
>14|NA|TRBD2|TRBJ2-7|TRBV28
CASRMAGGQYEQYF
TGTGCCAGCAGAATGGCGGGAGGGCAGTACGAGCAGTACTTC
>17|NA|NA|TRBJ1-3|TRBV9
CASSASLGVSSGNTIYF
TGTGCCAGCAGCGCCTCCCTTGGGGTGAGCTCTGGAAACACCATATATTTT
>19|few|NA|TRBJ1-2|TRBV21-1
CASSPPEGPGGGACYGYTF
TGTGCCAGCAGCCCCCCCGAGGGGCCAGGGGGGGGCGCTTGCTATGGCTACACCTTC
>15|NA|TRBD2|TRBJ2-5|TRBV5-1
CASSPGTSGQETQYF
TGCGCCAGCAGCCCGGGGACTAGTGGACAAGAGACCCAGTACTTC
>14|few|NA|TRBJ2-1|TRBV9
CASSVALEFGEQFF
TGTGCCAGCAGCGTAGCTTTGGAGTTCGGTGAGCAGTTCTTC
>16|NA|TRBD2|TRBJ2-1|TRBV10-3
CAISPGLAGGPNEQFF
TGTGCCATCAGCCCGGGACTAGCGGGAGGACCCAATGAGCAGTTCTTC
>13|NA|NA|TRBJ1-5|TRBV30
CAWSGISNQPQHF
TGTGCCTGGAGTGGGATTAGCAATCAGCCCCAGCATTTT
>16|NA|NA|TRBJ2-1|TRBV10-3
CAISETPSGPTNEQFF
TGTGCCATCAGTGAGACCCCCTCTGGGCCGACGAATGAGCAGTTCTTC
>16|NA|TRBD1|TRBJ1-3|TRBV19
CASLGAGGYSGNTIYF
TGTGCCAGTCTCGGGGCAGGGGGGTACTCTGGAAACACCATATATTTT
>10|NA|NA|TRBJ2-5|TRBV20-1
CSASQETQYF
TGCAGTGCTAGCCAAGAGACCCAGTACTTC
>16|NA|TRBD2|TRBJ2-2|TRBV2
CASVLAGSPDTGELFF
TGTGCCAGTGTCCTAGCGGGAAGTCCGGACACCGGGGAGCTGTTTTTT
>13|NA|NA|TRBJ1-2|TRBV30
CAWSRRVNYGYTF
TGTGCCTGGAGTAGGCGGGTAAACTATGGCTACACCTTC
>12|NA|TRBD2|TRBJ2-3|TRBV30
CAWNGLAKRQYF
TGTGCCTGGAACGGACTAGCGAAGAGGCAGTATTTT
>17|NA|NA|TRBJ2-6|TRBV4-3
CASSAHVAPSGANVLTF
TGCGCCAGCAGCGCACACGTAGCCCCCTCTGGGGCCAACGTCCTGACTTTC
>14|NA|TRBD1|TRBJ1-1|TRBV10-3
CAISGQGEHTEAFF
TGTGCCATCAGTGGACAGGGTGAGCACACTGAAGCTTTCTTT
>11|NA|TRBD1|TRBJ1-1|TRBV19
CAATGAREAFF
TGTGCCGCGACAGGGGCGAGGGAAGCTTTCTTT
>15|NA|NA|TRBJ1-2|TRBV7-9
CASSLRGDGTYGYTF
TGTGCCAGCAGCTTGCGGGGGGACGGGACCTATGGCTACACCTTC
>15|NA|TRBD1|TRBJ1-1|TRBV27
CASSSPGTGGTEAFF
TGTGCCAGCAGTTCGCCCGGGACAGGGGGCACTGAAGCTTTCTTT
>16|NA|TRBD2|TRBJ2-3|TRBV6-5
CASSYGLAGSTDTQYF
TGTGCCAGCAGTTACGGGCTAGCGGGTAGCACAGATACGCAGTATTTT
>14|NA|TRBD2|TRBJ2-5|TRBV7-8
CASSLVGLGVTQYF
TGTGCCAGCAGCTTAGTCGGACTAGGGGTGACCCAGTACTTC
>13|NA|NA|TRBJ1-2|TRBV6-4
CASSPQGGYGYTF
TGTGCCAGCAGTCCCCAAGGAGGCTATGGCTACACCTTC
>17|once|NA|TRBJ2-1|TRBV27
CASSLAPLRSSYNEQFF
TGTGCCAGCAGTTTAGCCCCTCTTCGGAGCTCCTACAATGAGCAGTTCTTC
>13|NA|NA|TRBJ2-3|TRBV10-3
CAINRDPQDTQYF
TGTGCCATCAACAGGGATCCACAAGATACGCAGTATTTT
>14|NA|NA|TRBJ1-2|TRBV6-1
CASSALPGDRGYTF
TGTGCCAGCAGTGCCCTTCCAGGGGACCGTGGCTACACCTTC
>15|NA|NA|TRBJ1-3|TRBV6-5
CASSYRPSSGNTIYF
TGTGCCAGCAGTTACCGCCCCAGCTCTGGAAACACCATATATTTT
>13|NA|NA|TRBJ2-7|TRBV6-5
CASSYGASYEQYF
TGTGCCAGCAGTTACGGGGCCTCCTACGAGCAGTACTTC